This TCR beta chain was documented in a study of T and B cells in COVID-19 patients. V dropped 4 bases and J dropped 1 base, with 16 bases sitting between them. This CDR3 has 17 amino acids. Germline V gene sequence: CDR1 MNHEY, CDR2 SVGAGI. This clonotype qualifies as medium-sized. TRB rearrangements were amplified by multiplex PCR with BIOMED2 TRB-A/B primers. TCRdb processed the multiplex PCR reads anew with MiXCR; each CDR3 protein has one entry. The table records more than 15,000 distinct CDR3 sequences, 30% to 45% of them present only once. From blood, roughly 250-550 ng of genomic DNA served as TRB template.

Sequenced sample: blood. The clonotype originates from a human donor with active COVID-19. The gene calls are TRBV6-5 and TRBJ2-2; D is possibly TRBD2 (5 bases). For the CDR3, the DNA is TGTGCCAGCAGTTCGCCCCGTTTGGCGGGGAACACCGGGGAGCTGTTTTTT. Protein product: CASSSPRLAGNTGELFF.